These 19 T cell receptor beta chains originate from one sample sequenced in a study of T cell changes during pregnancy in multiple sclerosis (dated by TCRdb to the late 2010s). Receptor amplification or capture employed the immunoSEQ multiplex PCR assay. This is the immuneACCESS table as TCRdb keeps it, with only in-frame sequences that have V and J called. A part of the clones is gone; compared with another copy, unresolved V genes explain less than half, and the rest is unexplained. The sample includes under 70,000 clones, with roughly 88% observed a single time. In total, the top ten clones hold approximately 1.2% of the sample. The sample consisted of peripheral blood, taken in the second trimester of pregnancy. These receptors were collected from a female donor with multiple sclerosis, enrolled in a pregnancy study.

The rearrangement uses TRBV2 and TRBJ1-2; the D is unclear. The V end was cut by 8 bases, the J end by 3 bases, with 10 bases between. The CDR3 contains 12 residues. Per the germline V gene, CDR1 is SNHLY and CDR2 is FYNNEI. CDR3 in amino acids: CASGTAYYGYTF. CDR3 bases: TGTGCCAGCGGTACAGCCTACTATGGCTACACCTTC.

The V and J genes are TRBV6-4 and TRBJ1-6; TRBD1 might be the D (5 bases). The germline V gene has CDR1 MRHNA and CDR2 SNTAGT. Trimming pared 0 bases from V and 11 bases from J, leaving 11 bases between. This CDR3 contains 14 residues. The CDR3 DNA reads as TGTGCCAGCAGTGACTCGATGCGGGGGACACCCCTCCACTTT. Its protein product is CASSDSMRGTPLHF.

J is TRBJ1-1 and V is TRBV5-1; perhaps TRBD1 as D (5 bases). CDR1 and CDR2 (germline): SGHRS, YFSETQ. Trimming took off 4 bases at V and 1 base at J, with 11 bases between the two ends. This CDR3 has 14 amino acids. The CDR3 reads CASSQGAENTEAFF. For the CDR3, the DNA is TGCGCCAGCAGCCAAGGGGCCGAGAACACTGAAGCTTTCTTT.

This chain uses TRBV11-2 with TRBJ1-2, with a possible D match to TRBD1 (6 bases). This CDR3 is built from 13 residues. With 5 bases removed from V and 4 bases from J, the gap between germline ends came to 11 bases. Germline-derived CDR1 and CDR2 are SGHAT and FQNNGV. In DNA, the CDR3 is TGTGCCAGCAGCGTTACAGGGCCCTATGGCTACACCTTC. Encoded protein: CASSVTGPYGYTF.

V gene TRBV4-1 combines with J gene TRBJ1-2, with TRBD1 matching over 7 bases. The CDR3 covers 13 residues. J was trimmed by 8 bases and V by 3 bases; bases with no gene match: 6. Germline-derived CDR1 and CDR2 are MGHRA and YSYEKL. The CDR3 reads CASSQVTGDGYTF. The DNA of the CDR3 is TGCGCCAGCAGCCAGGTAACAGGGGACGGCTACACCTTC.

The chain carries TRBV6-4 and TRBJ2-1, with a tentative D call TRBD2 (6 bases). The V end lost 0 bases, the J end lost 6 bases, and 6 bases lay between the germline ends. The CDR3 is 13 amino acids. Germline CDR1 MRHNA, CDR2 SNTAGT. CDR3: CASSDSTSNEQFF. CDR3 DNA: TGTGCCAGCAGTGACTCGACTAGCAATGAGCAGTTCTTC.

The V call is TRBV2, the J call TRBJ1-1; tentatively, D is TRBD1 (5 bases). Per the germline V gene, CDR1 is SNHLY and CDR2 is FYNNEI. Trimming pared 6 bases from V and 4 bases from J, leaving 12 bases between. This CDR3 spans 13 amino acids. The CDR3 region is CASRARVGTEAFF. The CDR3 DNA sequence: TGTGCCAGCAGAGCCAGGGTCGGCACTGAAGCTTTCTTT.

This chain links TRBV5-1 with TRBJ2-1, with 11 positions matching TRBD2. CDR3 length equals 14 residues. The junction had 7 bases not matched to a gene; V was cut back by 7 bases and J by 7 bases. In germline, CDR1 is SGHRS, CDR2 YFSETQ. In nucleotides, the CDR3 is TGCGCCAGCTATAGCGGGGGGGCCAAGAATGAGCAGTTCTTC. Protein product: CASYSGGAKNEQFF.

The chain links TRBV4-1 to TRBJ2-5, with D maybe TRBD2 (6 bases). CDR3 length equals 15 residues. Germline CDR1 reads MGHRA; CDR2 reads YSYEKL. V was clipped by 4 bases and J by 7 bases, with 19 bases between them. Here the CDR3 DNA reads TGCGCCAGCAGCCCCTTAAGCGGGCTACAAAGGACCCAGTACTTC. Residues: CASSPLSGLQRTQYF.

This chain uses TRBV28 with TRBJ1-5, with D possibly matching TRBD1 (5 bases). The CDR3 sequence is 12 residues long. The ends were cut back, 3 bases at V and 7 bases at J, with 7 bases in the middle. Per the germline V gene, CDR1 is MDHEN and CDR2 is SYDVKM. The CDR3 DNA sequence: TGTGCCAGCAGTTTCGACAGCCAGCCCCAGCATTTT. Protein product: CASSFDSQPQHF.

The J gene is TRBJ2-3, the V gene TRBV7-9; TRBD2 matches 9 bases. After removal of 6 bases from V and 5 bases from J, the junction contained 9 bases not matched to a gene. The CDR3 is 15 residues long. Germline loops: CDR1 SEHNR, CDR2 FQNEAQ (reference sequence). The chain's CDR3 is CASSLLSGGKDTQYF. DNA of the CDR3: TGTGCCAGCAGTCTCCTCAGCGGGGGGAAAGATACGCAGTATTTT.

This clone was detected only once. This rearrangement joins TRBV7-9 to TRBJ1-5; D is ambiguous. Germline assignment: CDR1 SEHNR and CDR2 FQNEAQ (reference sequence). The CDR3 has 16 amino acids. V dropped 1 base and J dropped 7 bases, with 17 bases sitting between them. The CDR3 loop reads CASSLGSGFRGQPQHF. As DNA, the CDR3 is TGTGCCAGCAGCTTAGGGAGCGGTTTTCGGGGACAGCCCCAGCATTTT.

This rearrangement joins TRBV27 to TRBJ2-1; 7 bases match TRBD1. Germline values: CDR1 MNHEY, CDR2 SMNVEV (reference sequence). This CDR3 spans 15 amino acids. V lost 3 bases, J lost 3 bases, and 5 bases stayed unmatched. For the CDR3, the DNA is TGTGCCAGCAGTTTCTCAAACAGGGGCTACAATGAGCAGTTCTTC. This sequence encodes CASSFSNRGYNEQFF.

The chain has TRBV7-2 and TRBJ1-1; D is unresolved. The germline V gene encodes CDR1 SGHTA and CDR2 FQGNSA. The ends were cut back, 3 bases at V and 5 bases at J, with 10 bases in the middle. The CDR3 extends over 13 amino acids. This chain's CDR3 is CASSLRARTEAFF. As DNA, the CDR3 is TGTGCCAGCAGCTTGCGGGCTCGAACTGAAGCTTTCTTT.

The rearrangement joins TRBV2 to TRBJ2-1; D ambiguous. This CDR3 is built from 12 residues. CDR1 SNHLY and CDR2 FYNNEI come from the germline V gene. Trimming took 8 bases from V and 4 from J, leaving 9 bases between them. In nucleotides, the CDR3 is TGTGCCAGCTTGCTAGGTTACAATGAGCAGTTCTTC. This translates into CASLLGYNEQFF.

The CDR3 sequence is CASSIGTGVNYEQYF. The CDR3 DNA sequence: TGTGCCAGTAGTATAGGAACAGGGGTGAACTACGAGCAGTACTTC. The V and J genes are TRBV19 and TRBJ2-7; 7 bases match TRBD1. Trimming took 1 base from V and 3 from J; bases not matched to a gene: 6. This CDR3 is 15 amino acids long. CDR1 and CDR2 (germline): LNHDA, SQIVND (reference sequence). Looking up the rest from reference TRBV19 and TRBJ2-7 gives the full variable domain: DGGITQSPKYLFRKEGQNVTLSCEQNLNHDAMYWYRQDPGQGLRLIYYSQIVNDFQKGDIAEGYSVSREKKESFPLTVTSAQKNPTAFYLCASSIGTGVNYEQYFGPGTRLTVT.

In this sample, this clone turned up once. The chain has TRBV27 and TRBJ2-7, with D tentatively TRBD2 (5 bases). This CDR3 has 15 amino acids. V lost 0 bases and J 3 bases, leaving 12 bases between the germline ends. The germline V gene encodes CDR1 MNHEY and CDR2 SMNVEV (reference sequence). CDR3 protein: CASSLSSGYLYEQYF. The CDR3 DNA is TGTGCCAGCAGTTTATCGAGCGGTTACCTCTACGAGCAGTACTTC.

The chain employs TRBV5-6 and TRBJ2-5; D is undetermined. CDR3 size: 13 residues. Germline V CDR1 and CDR2: SGHDT, YYEEEE. Trimming left V 2 bases short and J 3 bases short, with 8 bases between. CDR3 region: CASSFDLEETQYF. The CDR3 nucleotides read TGTGCCAGCAGCTTTGACTTGGAAGAGACCCAGTACTTC.

V and J are TRBV2 and TRBJ1-2; D gene uncertain. The length of the CDR3 is 13 residues. The V end was cut by 4 bases, the J end by 3 bases, with 9 bases between. Germline CDR1 is SNHLY and CDR2 is FYNNEI. CDR3 sequence reads: CASSAIRDYGYTF. The CDR3 DNA follows: TGTGCCAGCAGTGCCATCCGGGACTATGGCTACACCTTC.